This T cell receptor beta chain was identified during a study of shared clonotypes between healthy human individuals (TCRdb year 2020). Broadly, across the study: The cohort comprised two women and a few men aged 18 to 49 years. For each donor, CD4 naive and CD4 memory were each run on three plates, CD8 naive on two plates, and CD8 memory on one plate. Blood TCR repertoires of roughly 5 healthy adults were deeply sequenced to estimate repertoire size and the extent of clonotype sharing between individuals. To increase sequencing depth and limit assay-specific biases, different laboratories used diverse techniques to prepare libraries and sequence TCR repertoires. Leukapheresis yielded between about 0.94 and 8.9 billion PBMCs per donor. The paper's findings and limits, for the study overall: Estimated clonotype richness was generally larger for naive than for memory subsets. Rarefaction of sorted-subset datasets indicated incomplete sequencing despite the large sequencing depth. Sampling was restricted to blood, and TCR repertoires in tissues likely differ from the TCR repertoires found in blood. The genetic and exposure-history diversity represented was limited by the small number of donors. Pairwise subsampling led to the expectation that sequencing depth would affect the degree of clonotype sharing among donors. Higher generation probabilities were observed for clonotypes shared by all four sorted-subset donors than for non-shared clonotypes. Sharing across a few donors was observed for about 5% of naive CD4, around 3.5% of naive CD8, 2% to 2.5% of memory CD4, and about 0.4% of memory CD8 clonotypes.

Using the deep immunoSEQ assay, multiplex PCR amplified TCR CDR3 regions from genomic DNA. For each cell subset, the extracted genomic DNA was distributed evenly across all wells of several immunoSEQ 96-well plates, and each plate served as one replicate. Each replicate PCR for sorted subsets received 150 to 250 ng genomic DNA, equal to about 30,000 T cell genomes. The purified libraries were quantified using a Qubit 3.0 fluorometer, sized with a Bioanalyzer 2100, and then quantified again using the KAPA Library Quantification kit. Each immunoSEQ 96-well plate was sequenced on its own single-read 150-cycle Illumina NextSeq 550 flow cell. The authors' analysis ran thus. Because only junctional sequences without quality scores were contained in the immunoSEQ output, filtering matching that applied to full-length reads could not be performed. Sequences were annotated with PyIR, a Python wrapper for IgBLAST v1.9, using IMGT germline references to assign V/J genes and CDR3. Any read was removed if the V/J assignment was weak (E-value above 1e-6), the CDR3 was missing, or the read contained stop codons, out-of-frame junctions, or ambiguous translated residues. V3J clonotypes were defined as sequences sharing the same inferred V gene, J gene, and CDR3 amino acid sequence. Percentage overlap between repertoires was computed as shared unique clonotypes divided by the size of the smaller repertoire. Richness of each repertoire was evaluated using RTK rarefaction, the Chao1 estimator, and Recon v2.1 estimates of unobserved clonotypes. For all TCRbeta clonotypes obtained by the gDNA method from several donors, generation probabilities were computed with OLGA. TCRdb stores this immuneACCESS table with in-frame sequences only. Part of the clones is absent; in the studies checked, under half of the shortfall reflects unresolved V genes, and no reason is known for the rest. Clonal size and the V and J genes are those of that table, whereas D and trimming came from the DNA. This sample has fewer than 850,000 clones in its table, and 72% of those were observed once. The ten largest clones capture 1.5% to 2% of the sample.

The donors were healthy, HIV-negative adults with no recently reported acute infections or vaccinations. Every donor was a Caucasian adult residing in Nashville, Tennessee, USA. Magnetic negative selection was used to enrich CD4+ T cells, after which naive cells were positively selected on CD45RA and the negative fraction became the memory subset. Blood was collected by leukapheresis, and PBMCs were isolated by Ficoll-Histopaque density gradient centrifugation and then cryopreserved in liquid nitrogen vapor phase. Purity and quantity of every magnetically sorted T cell population were checked by analytical flow cytometry. From each sorted fraction, genomic DNA was isolated and quantified by UV absorbance on a Nanodrop 2000c. V is cut by 4 bases and J by 4 bases, and the space between the germline ends is 18 bases. From cysteine to phenylalanine, the CDR3 is 15 amino acids long. Kept here is only the CDR3 DNA, which spans 45 bases and is read in frame from base 1. CDR1 and CDR2 were assigned from the germline V gene as SGHDT and YYEEEE.

In the case of this clone: This clone's antigen is unknown. No qualities accompany the bases; no much larger clone lies one base away.

Source material: memory CD4+ T cells sorted from blood. What the cell subset or site label conveys for this sample: CD45RA-negative fraction. This clonotype was sampled from a woman aged 25 to 45 in good health. The chain uses TRBV5-6 and TRBJ2-7; the D segment could be TRBD2, given 6 matching bases. The CDR3 region reads CASSPRLGRTYEQYF. In nucleotides, the sequence is TGTGCCAGCAGCCCCCGACTAGGACGAACTTACGAGCAGTACTTC. Joined to the reference TRBV5-6 and TRBJ2-7 proteins, this CDR3 gives the full variable domain: DAGVTQSPTHLIKTRGQQVTLRCSPKSGHDTVSWYQQALGQGPQFIFQYYEEEERQRGNFPDRFSGHQFPNYSSELNVNALLLGDSALYLCASSPRLGRTYEQYFGPGTRLTVT.